This T cell receptor (beta chain) was profiled in a study of blood T cell repertoires in COVID-19. As for the study in general: COVID-19 samples, acute and convalescent, were from the United States, Italy and Spain. Sources were T cells, B-cell-depleted T cells, or PBMCs; the material itself was cDNA or gDNA.

This clone was observed a single time. Germline V gene data show CDR1 as SNHLY and CDR2 as FYNNEI. There are 16 residues in the CDR3. V shed 3 bases and J 2 bases; nucleotides not matched to a gene: 5. Original data processing: Reference gene primer amplification in the assay estimated nucleated cell counts. This table comes from immunoSEQ multiplex PCR, and its TCRdb copy is limited to in-frame clones, with some not included. Clone size and V and J calls were adopted from that table, with D and trimming inferred from the DNA. The repertoire holds around 160,000 clones, with 87% as singletons. V gene TRBV2 combines with J gene TRBJ2-1, with TRBD2 identical over 9 bases. This sequence originates from a man older than 75 with acute or convalescent COVID-19. Sequences were obtained from peripheral blood. Written as DNA, the CDR3 is TGTGCCAGCAGTGAGGGCGGGGGGGCGCCCTACAATGAGCAGTTCTTC. This translates into CASSEGGGAPYNEQFF.